One T cell receptor beta chain is described in this entry. The data were obtained in a study of blood T cell repertoires in COVID-19. TCRdb's table, derived via immunoSEQ multiplex PCR, lists solely in-frame clones and lacks some. The sample carries about 150,000 clones, roughly 84% recorded once. This CDR3 contains 14 residues. Deletions cut 10 bases from V and 6 bases from J, with 22 bases between. CDR1 is MNHEY and CDR2 is SVGAGI in the germline V gene. This clonotype was sampled from a woman between 45 and 65 years old with acute or convalescent COVID-19. V and J are TRBV6-5 and TRBJ2-7, with a possible D match to TRBD1 (5 bases). The source material was peripheral blood. DNA of the CDR3: TGTGCCACCAAACCAGGGATTTGGTCGGGCGAGCAGTACTTC. This codes for CATKPGIWSGEQYF.